This record concerns one TCR gamma chain sequence. This clone is considered medium-sized (0.01 to 0.1%). Its binding antigen is unknown. The DNA is omitted, as the CDR3 cannot be located on it reliably, and the CDR3 follows TCRdb's listing. Including the terminal cysteine and phenylalanine, the CDR3 comprises 16 residues. This sample is part of a study of gamma delta lymphoproliferative disorders and STAT genes (dated by TCRdb to the late 2010s). For the wider study: The LymphoTrack Dx TCRG Assay was used to prepare gamma-chain libraries from at least 50 ng of genomic DNA. Delta-chain libraries followed the EuroClonality-NGS working group standard operating procedure, because no corresponding Invivoscribe delta assay was available. Within a larger immunophenotypic and STAT-mutation study, TCR gamma and delta CDR3 repertoires were profiled by deep sequencing in Tgammadelta lymphoproliferative disease patients and healthy controls. Two gamma-chain samples and all delta-chain samples were sequenced twice to confirm results. Paper-wide results and their limitations: According to the authors, NGS specificity may be reduced at low frequencies, so whether leukemic clones are public or private needs confirmation. When whole repertoires were clustered, gamma repertoires from patients formed a group apart from those of healthy controls, but delta repertoires showed no separation between the groups. Leukemic cells were skewed toward terminal effectors, whereas control T cells likely spanned varied maturation stages, a difference potentially limiting comparisons between patients and controls. Almost every major gamma and delta clonotype found in patients was public, meaning shared with at least one healthy donor, with just a couple of gamma clonotypes being private to disease.

In both library preparation methods, multiplex PCR was run with primers aimed at the conserved V and J regions of the TCR genes. Amplicons were purified, pooled and sequenced on an Illumina MiSeq platform. From the authors' description of their analysis: V(D)J alignment, clonotype assembly and translation were handled by MiXCR, while functionality assessment and CDR3 repertoire analyses were done with VDJtools. CDR3 was defined according to IMGT, and analyses were limited to productive sequences using functional genes, with ORF genes and pseudogenes excluded. Identical amino acid CDR3s of major clonotypes (frequency >=5%) were searched for across all patients and controls using a custom Python script. To compare clonotype frequencies between patients and controls, a one-sided non-parametric Wilcoxon test was applied. TCRdb recomputed clones from the public reads with CATT; identical DNA rows were then combined. The V and J calls come from TCRdb's annotation, not from the publication. This sample holds 4,500 to 5,000 gamma-chain clones; around 8% were observed only once. Clones ranked in the top ten supply 2.5% to 3% of the sample.

For both patients and controls, peripheral blood mononuclear cells were isolated, and the genomic DNA from these cells was used for TCR sequencing. The control group consisted of roughly 23 healthy adult blood donors (median age approximately 64 years; 12 males and around eleven females) who were matched to the patients for age and sex. The V gene is listed as TRGV11; no J gene was called. TRGV11 is an open reading frame whose function is uncertain. The sequence was collected from a human donor in good health. Sequences were obtained from blood. The CDR3 is CTTVPAGPQRHYKKLF.